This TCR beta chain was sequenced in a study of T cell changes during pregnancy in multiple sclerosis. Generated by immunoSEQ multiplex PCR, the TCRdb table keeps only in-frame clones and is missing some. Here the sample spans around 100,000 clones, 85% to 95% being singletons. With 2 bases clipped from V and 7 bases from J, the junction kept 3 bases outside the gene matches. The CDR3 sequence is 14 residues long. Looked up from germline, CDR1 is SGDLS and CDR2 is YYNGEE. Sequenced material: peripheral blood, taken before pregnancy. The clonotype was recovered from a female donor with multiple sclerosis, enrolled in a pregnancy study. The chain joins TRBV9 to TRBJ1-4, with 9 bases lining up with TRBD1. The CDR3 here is CASSVDRGGEKLFF. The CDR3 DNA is TGTGCCAGCAGCGTCGACAGGGGGGGTGAAAAACTGTTTTTT.